The sequence of this TCR beta chain was determined in a study of blood T cell repertoires in COVID-19. The CDR3 spans 15 residues. The V end lost 3 bases, the J end lost 1 base, and 13 bases lay between the germline ends. Per germline, CDR1 SGDLS and CDR2 YYNGEE. TCRdb's table, derived via immunoSEQ multiplex PCR, lists solely in-frame clones and lacks some. The sample shows some 250,000 clones, roughly 88% of them seen only once. The clonotype originates from a man younger than 40 who had recovered from COVID-19. The V gene is TRBV9, the J gene TRBJ1-1; no reliable D call. The sample comprised peripheral blood. CDR3 bases: TGTGCCAGCAGCGGCCTGAACGGTCAGAACACTGAAGCTTTCTTT. Translated, it gives CASSGLNGQNTEAFF.